A selection of T cell receptor beta chains follows, all from one sample in a study of blood T cell repertoires in COVID-19. Some clones are missing from TCRdb's copy, which holds only in-frame ones; the method was immunoSEQ multiplex PCR. The data show about 260,000 clones, roughly 83% seen once. Material for sequencing was PBMCs or T cells enriched from blood (not recorded which). These receptors originate from a woman between 50 and 59 years old who had recovered from COVID-19. The CDR3 runs from the conserved cysteine through the conserved F or W. Each record gives: D gene, clone size, J gene, V gene, CDR3 protein, CDR3 DNA. A D gene is named only where the DNA matches it firmly. Clone size is stated in some rows and not others, as once, few, many or a class when expanded.

TRBD2 | . | TRBJ2-2 | TRBV4-3 | CASSHPWTSGGYPNTGELFF | TGCGCCAGCAGCCATCCTTGGACTAGCGGGGGATACCCGAACACCGGGGAGCTGTTTTTT
TRBD1 | . | TRBJ2-1 | TRBV3-1/TRBV3-2 | CASSRIQGADEQFF | TGTGCCAGCAGCCGTATTCAGGGGGCGGATGAGCAGTTCTTC
. | once | TRBJ2-5 | TRBV18 | CASSPETGSETQYF | TGTGCCAGCTCACCGGAAACAGGGTCAGAGACCCAGTACTTC
TRBD1 | . | TRBJ2-7 | TRBV14 | CASSQAGTGGGEQYF | TGTGCCAGCAGCCAAGCCGGGACAGGGGGTGGCGAGCAGTACTTC
TRBD1 | . | TRBJ1-1 | TRBV12-3/TRBV12-4 | CASRGQGTGAFF | TGTGCCAGCAGGGGACAGGGAACAGGGGCTTTCTTT
. | . | TRBJ1-1 | TRBV30 | CAGVAGITEAFF | TGTGCCGGAGTAGCGGGTATCACTGAAGCTTTCTTT
TRBD1 | . | TRBJ1-4 | TRBV6-5 | CASSTGGTGSEKLFF | TGTGCCAGCAGTACGGGTGGGACAGGGAGTGAAAAACTGTTTTTT
. | . | TRBJ2-1 | TRBV27 | CASSLSGGKTREQFF | TGTGCCAGCAGTTTATCTGGCGGGAAGACCCGGGAGCAGTTCTTC
. | . | TRBJ1-2 | TRBV5-1 | CASSLAAGENYGYTF | TGCGCCAGCAGCTTGGCTGCCGGGGAGAACTATGGCTACACCTTC
. | . | TRBJ2-1 | TRBV3-1/TRBV3-2 | CASSHGLQGGKPDNEQFF | TGTGCCAGCAGCCACGGACTACAGGGAGGGAAGCCTGACAATGAGCAGTTCTTC
. | once | TRBJ2-3 | TRBV12-3/TRBV12-4 | CASRPRANTQYF | TGTGCCAGCAGGCCCAGGGCGAATACGCAGTATTTT
. | once | TRBJ2-2 | TRBV11-2 | CASSRGLTNTGELFF | TGTGCCAGCAGCCGCGGTCTCACGAACACCGGGGAGCTGTTTTTT
TRBD1 | . | TRBJ1-6 | TRBV28 | CASRTEGATNSPLHF | TGTGCCAGCAGGACCGAGGGGGCGACGAATTCACCCCTCCACTTT
TRBD1 | . | TRBJ2-7 | TRBV28 | CASSSMTGTGYYEQYF | TGTGCCAGCAGTTCCATGACCGGGACAGGGTACTACGAGCAGTACTTC
. | . | TRBJ1-5 | TRBV19 | CASSIPDSRNQPQHF | TGTGCCAGTAGTATCCCCGACAGTCGCAATCAGCCCCAGCATTTT
TRBD1 | . | TRBJ1-2 | TRBV12-3/TRBV12-4 | CARRGGAVIGYTF | TGTGCCCGCAGGGGGGGGGCGGTTATTGGCTACACCTTC
. | . | TRBJ1-5 | TRBV28 | CASGGADYSNQPQHF | TGTGCCAGCGGGGGGGCTGATTATAGCAATCAGCCCCAGCATTTT
. | . | TRBJ1-6 | TRBV2 | CASSEDRIPYNSPLHF | TGTGCCAGCAGCGAGGACAGAATCCCCTATAATTCACCCCTCCACTTT
TRBD1 | . | TRBJ1-4 | TRBV4-3 | CASSRGTGQINEKLFF | TGCGCCAGCAGCCGAGGGACGGGACAGATCAATGAAAAACTGTTTTTT
TRBD1 | . | TRBJ2-7 | TRBV30 | CAWSPGTGVYEQYF | TGTGCCTGGAGCCCCGGGACAGGGGTTTACGAGCAGTACTTC
TRBD2 | once | TRBJ2-1 | TRBV5-4 | CASSPTLLAGGLNEQFF | TGTGCCAGCAGCCCTACCCTCCTAGCGGGGGGGCTCAATGAGCAGTTCTTC
TRBD1 | . | TRBJ1-2 | TRBV29-1 | CSVPDRDGYTF | TGCAGCGTCCCCGACAGGGATGGCTACACCTTC
TRBD1 | . | TRBJ1-5 | TRBV7-9 | CASSPGGPQHF | TGTGCCAGCAGCCCAGGGGGGCCCCAGCATTTT
TRBD2 | . | TRBJ2-1 | TRBV4-3 | CASSQGPWLAVNEQFF | TGCGCCAGCAGCCAAGGTCCCTGGCTAGCGGTCAATGAGCAGTTCTTC
TRBD2 | few | TRBJ2-1 | TRBV7-2 | CASSLGPSGGPSSYNEQFF | TGTGCCAGCAGCTTAGGCCCTAGCGGGGGCCCAAGCTCCTACAATGAGCAGTTCTTC
TRBD1 | . | TRBJ1-6 | TRBV5-4 | CASSMGLPGQAPDF | TGTGCCAGCAGCATGGGACTGCCTGGACAGGCCCCCGACTTT
. | . | TRBJ1-5 | TRBV6-5 | CASSPGTTSNQPQHF | TGTGCCAGCAGCCCCGGGACAACTAGCAATCAGCCCCAGCATTTT
TRBD1 | . | TRBJ2-6 | TRBV11-3 | CASSGRDSPNGANVLTF | TGTGCCAGCAGCGGAAGGGACAGTCCGAATGGGGCCAACGTCCTGACTTTC
. | . | TRBJ1-6 | TRBV4-2 | CASSQDLVRVGSYNSPLHF | TGTGCCAGCAGCCAAGATCTTGTCAGGGTGGGGTCCTATAATTCACCCCTCCACTTT
. | . | TRBJ1-1 | TRBV28 | CASSPRGRGGTEAFF | TGTGCCAGCAGTCCCCGGGGGAGGGGTGGCACTGAAGCTTTCTTT
. | few | TRBJ1-1 | TRBV2 | CASSETRGTEAFF | TGTGCCAGCAGTGAAACCCGGGGAACTGAAGCTTTCTTT
. | . | TRBJ2-3 | TRBV7-2 | CASSLVGGGPDTQYF | TGTGCCAGCAGCTTAGTAGGGGGGGGCCCGGATACGCAGTATTTT
. | . | TRBJ1-6 | TRBV4-3 | CASSQDVNPRGSPLHF | TGCGCCAGCAGCCAAGATGTTAACCCACGAGGGTCACCCCTCCACTTT
TRBD1 | . | TRBJ1-2 | TRBV7-3 | CASSSQDRVNYTF | TGTGCCAGCAGCTCACAGGACAGGGTCAACTACACCTTC
TRBD2 | . | TRBJ2-1 | TRBV6-5 | CASSYESGRSREQFF | TGTGCCAGCAGTTACGAGAGCGGGAGAAGCCGTGAGCAGTTCTTC
TRBD1 | . | TRBJ1-3 | TRBV19 | CASSLTQTGGRNTIYF | TGTGCCAGTAGTTTAACCCAGACAGGGGGCAGAAACACCATATATTTT
TRBD2 | . | TRBJ2-5 | TRBV10-1 | CARSGTSGPKRETQYF | TGCGCCAGATCCGGGACTAGCGGTCCCAAGAGGGAGACCCAGTACTTC
TRBD2 | . | TRBJ2-7 | TRBV13 | CASRRAGGAYEQYF | TGTGCCAGCAGACGGGCGGGGGGGGCCTACGAGCAGTACTTC
. | . | TRBJ1-1 | TRBV29-1 | CSVLRGTMNTEAFF | TGCAGCGTGCTACGAGGAACGATGAACACTGAAGCTTTCTTT
. | once | TRBJ1-1 | TRBV27 | CASSLHGGTEAFF | TGTGCCAGCAGTTTACACGGGGGGACTGAAGCTTTCTTT
. | . | TRBJ1-2 | TRBV4-1 | CASSQVQDLIGYTF | TGCGCCAGCAGCCAAGTTCAGGATTTGATTGGCTACACCTTC
TRBD2 | . | TRBJ2-1 | TRBV29-1 | CSVEVLAAYNEQFF | TGCAGCGTTGAAGTACTAGCGGCCTACAATGAGCAGTTCTTC
. | . | TRBJ1-2 | TRBV30 | CAWRARGRGNYGYTF | TGTGCCTGGAGGGCCAGGGGCAGGGGTAACTATGGCTACACCTTC
. | . | TRBJ1-1 | TRBV6-5 | CASSHPRGAEAFF | TGTGCCAGCAGCCACCCTCGGGGAGCTGAAGCTTTCTTT
. | . | TRBJ1-6 | TRBV9 | CASSVIGEDSPLHF | TGTGCCAGCAGCGTAATTGGTGAGGATTCACCCCTCCACTTT
TRBD1 | . | TRBJ1-2 | TRBV18 | CASSPGTVRYGYTF | TGTGCCAGCTCACCAGGGACAGTACGGTACGGCTACACCTTC
TRBD2 | . | TRBJ2-4 | TRBV27 | CASSLYGSGGKNIQYF | TGTGCCAGCAGTTTATATGGTAGCGGGGGTAAAAACATTCAGTACTTC
TRBD1 | . | TRBJ1-2 | TRBV9 | CASSPLGRGPLYGYTF | TGTGCCAGCAGCCCCTTGGGCAGGGGGCCCTTGTACGGCTACACCTTC